The 30 T cell receptor beta chains below were found in one sample sequenced in a study of shared clonotypes between healthy human individuals. TCRdb's copy holds only in-frame clones and misses some; the assay was immunoSEQ multiplex PCR. The table has millions of clones, about 94% seen once. The naive CD8 population came from CD45RO-negative cells selected for CCR7, without terminally differentiated effector memory CD45RA+ cells. Material: naive CD8+ T cells sorted from blood. The source of these receptors is a man aged 18 to 29 in good health.

The CDR3 sequence: CASSFFPGTGTTGELFF. In nucleotides, the CDR3 is TGTGCCAGCAGCTTCTTTCCCGGGACAGGGACTACCGGGGAGCTGTTTTTT. This chain connects TRBV13 to TRBJ2-2, with 9 bases matching TRBD1. CDR3 length: 17 amino acids. Trimming took 3 bases from V and 5 from J; bases not matched to a gene: 10. Germline lookup yields CDR1 PRHDT and CDR2 FYEKMQ (reference sequence).

The chain links TRBV4-1 to TRBJ2-3, with D hard to call. Per the germline V gene, CDR1 is MGHRA and CDR2 is YSYEKL. The length of the CDR3 is 17 residues. The ends were cut back, 1 base at V and 6 bases at J, with 20 bases in the middle. CDR3: CASSQVVSPSQEDTQYF. The CDR3 DNA sequence: TGCGCCAGCAGCCAAGTCGTTTCCCCCAGCCAAGAGGATACGCAGTATTTT.

The rearrangement uses TRBV4-1 and TRBJ2-7; 9 nucleotides match TRBD1. The CDR3 loop spans 16 amino acids. From germline, CDR1 is MGHRA and CDR2 YSYEKL. After removal of 3 bases from V and 1 base from J, the junction contained 7 bases not matched to a gene. The CDR3 spells CASSHSPGQGSYEQYF. In DNA form, the CDR3 reads TGCGCCAGCAGCCATTCTCCGGGACAGGGTTCCTACGAGCAGTACTTC.

J is TRBJ1-1 and V is TRBV9; TRBD1 matches at 7 bases. The CDR3 is 15 residues long. After removal of 3 bases from V and 0 bases from J, the junction contained 5 bases not matched to a gene. CDR1 and CDR2 from the germline V gene are SGDLS and YYNGEE. The CDR3 reads CASSDGGQMNTEAFF. The CDR3 region has the DNA TGTGCCAGCAGCGACGGGGGACAGATGAACACTGAAGCTTTCTTT.

This chain joins TRBV19 and TRBJ1-5; D is uncertain. Trimming shortened V by 3 bases and J by 8 bases, and 5 bases separated the two germline ends. This CDR3 region has 11 residues. Germline V gene lookup returns CDR1 LNHDA and CDR2 SQIVND (reference sequence). The CDR3 nucleotides are TGTGCCAGTAGTATTAGCGAGCCCCAGCATTTT. It codes for CASSISEPQHF.

A few counts support this clone. The rearrangement joins TRBV4-1 to TRBJ2-7; TRBD1 aligns across 8 bases. CDR1 is MGHRA, CDR2 YSYEKL, per germline. The CDR3 consists of 15 residues. J was trimmed by 2 bases and V by 4 bases; bases with no gene match: 7. The CDR3 sequence: CASSLPGQGPYEQYF. CDR3 nucleotides: TGCGCCAGCAGCCTACCAGGACAGGGCCCCTACGAGCAGTACTTC.

The J gene is TRBJ2-5, the V gene TRBV13, with a possible D match to TRBD2 (6 bases). Germline CDR1 PRHDT, CDR2 FYEKMQ (reference sequence). The V end lost 5 bases, the J end lost 5 bases, and 21 bases lay between the germline ends. The length of the CDR3 is 16 residues. The CDR3 is CASSEAVGGPQETQYF. CDR3 nucleotides: TGTGCCAGCAGCGAGGCCGTGGGGGGACCCCAGGAGACCCAGTACTTC. Full variable domain (outside the CDR3, taken from reference TRBV13 and TRBJ2-5): AAGVIQSPRHLIKEKRETATLKCYPIPRHDTVYWYQQGPGQDPQFLISFYEKMQSDKGSIPDRFSAQQFSDYHSELNMSSLELGDSALYFCASSEAVGGPQETQYFGPGTRLLVL.

The gene calls are TRBV19 and TRBJ1-6, with 7 bases aligning to TRBD1. The CDR3 loop spans 15 amino acids. In germline, CDR1 is LNHDA, CDR2 SQIVND (reference sequence). With V trimmed by 3 bases and J by 6 bases, 5 bases remained unmatched. The CDR3 DNA reads TGTGCCAGTAGTATCGGACAGGCCGCTAATTCACCCCTCCACTTT. Translation gives CASSIGQAANSPLHF.

The rearrangement joins TRBV10-1 to TRBJ2-3; D possibly matches TRBD1 or TRBD2 (5 bases each). The CDR3 extends over 15 amino acids. V was shortened by 2 bases and J by 2 bases, with 11 bases between the two germline ends. Germline CDR1 WNHNN, CDR2 SYGVQD (reference sequence). This CDR3 reads CASSEPGPTTDTQYF. CDR3 sequence (DNA): TGCGCCAGCAGTGAGCCGGGACCCACCACAGATACGCAGTATTTT.

The chain joins TRBV7-9 to TRBJ2-7; TRBD1 matches 11 bases. Per the germline V gene, CDR1 is SEHNR and CDR2 is FQNEAQ (reference sequence). The V gene end was trimmed by 3 bases and the J gene end by 7 bases; junction bases not matched to a gene: 5. This CDR3 spans 14 amino acids. Here the CDR3 DNA reads TGTGCCAGCAGCTTGGGACAGGGGGAACGGGAGCAGTACTTC. Translating it yields CASSLGQGEREQYF.

As DNA, the CDR3 is TGTGCCAGCAGCTTGGCTCTAGCCGTCTCCGAGCAGTACTTC. Translated: CASSLALAVSEQYF. The genes are TRBV5-4 and TRBJ2-7, with D tentatively TRBD2 (5 bases). The V gene lost 0 bases and the J gene lost 6 bases, with 13 bases spanning the gap. The CDR3 is made up of 14 amino acids. Germline lookup yields CDR1 SGHNT and CDR2 YYREEE (reference sequence).

CDR3 coding DNA: TGTGCCAGCAGCACGCCTAGGTACGAGCAGTACTTC. Its protein product is CASSTPRYEQYF. The chain is built from TRBV7-2 and TRBJ2-7; D unclear. V lost 5 bases and J 4 bases, leaving 9 bases between the germline ends. Germline V CDR1 and CDR2: SGHTA, FQGNSA. CDR3 length equals 12 residues. The variable domain in full, completed from reference TRBV7-2 and TRBJ2-7, reads GAGVSQSPSNKVTEKGKDVELRCDPISGHTALYWYRQSLGQGLEFLIYFQGNSAPDKSGLPSDRFSAERTGGSVSTLTIQRTQQEDSAVYLCASSTPRYEQYFGPGTRLTVT.

This clone appeared a single time. V is TRBV7-9 and J is TRBJ2-7; D perhaps matches TRBD1 (5 bases). V lost 3 bases and J lost 5, with 14 bases in between. The CDR3 is 14 residues long. Germline values: CDR1 SEHNR, CDR2 FQNEAQ (reference sequence). CDR3 bases: TGTGCCAGCAGCTTTCCTCAGGGATTCAACGAGCAGTACTTC. It is translated as CASSFPQGFNEQYF.

This chain joins TRBV10-3 and TRBJ1-1; D is uncertain. This CDR3 contains 15 residues. The germline V gene has CDR1 ENHRY and CDR2 SYGVKD. The V end lost 6 bases, the J end lost 0 bases, and 14 bases lay between the germline ends. The chain's CDR3 is CAISTHDGLNTEAFF. The CDR3 DNA reads TGTGCCATCAGCACTCATGACGGACTGAACACTGAAGCTTTCTTT.

V gene TRBV9 combines with J gene TRBJ2-5, with no clear D. With 3 bases removed from V and 0 bases from J, the gap between germline ends came to 3 bases. CDR1 is SGDLS and CDR2 is YYNGEE in the germline V gene. The CDR3 totals 12 residues. As DNA, the CDR3 is TGTGCCAGCAGCGAGTACCAAGAGACCCAGTACTTC. This sequence encodes CASSEYQETQYF.

The J gene is TRBJ2-3, the V gene TRBV27, with D perhaps being TRBD1 or TRBD2 (5 bases each). V lost 4 bases and J lost 5, with 22 bases in between. Germline V gene lookup returns CDR1 MNHEY and CDR2 SMNVEV (reference sequence). There are 17 residues in the CDR3. The DNA for the CDR3 is TGTGCCAGCAGTTCCTATGAGGGGACCCCCGGCAGAGATACGCAGTATTTT. It codes for CASSSYEGTPGRDTQYF.

The chain uses TRBV18 and TRBJ1-5, with 7 bases that match TRBD1. V trimming: 2 bases; J trimming: 3 bases; junction bases outside the gene matches: 1. The CDR3 covers 14 residues. Germline assignment: CDR1 KGHSH and CDR2 LQKENI. The CDR3 DNA reads TGTGCCAGCTCACCAGACAGGGTCAATCAGCCCCAGCATTTT. Translating gives CASSPDRVNQPQHF.

The chain has TRBV27 and TRBJ1-5; no clear D gene. The CDR3 length is 18 residues. CDR1 is MNHEY, CDR2 SMNVEV, per germline (reference sequence). Trimming pared 5 bases from V and 1 base from J, leaving 21 bases between. The DNA of the CDR3 is TGTGCCAGCAGTCCCCTTCCGCTTTTAAGGGCGAGCAATCAGCCCCAGCATTTT. Translated, it gives CASSPLPLLRASNQPQHF.

The chain is built from TRBV6-4 and TRBJ2-3; 13 bases align to TRBD2. Germline loops: CDR1 MRHNA, CDR2 SNTAGT. The CDR3 contains 18 residues. The junction had 14 bases not matched to a gene; V was cut back by 10 bases and J by 1 base. CDR3 region: CATLGYLGTSGGTDTQYF. Written as DNA, the CDR3 is TGTGCCACCCTAGGATATTTGGGGACTAGCGGGGGCACAGATACGCAGTATTTT.

The rearrangement joins TRBV6-5 to TRBJ1-1; D might be TRBD1 (5 bases). Germline assignment: CDR1 MNHEY and CDR2 SVGAGI. Trimming pared 0 bases from V and 0 bases from J, leaving 11 bases between. CDR3 size: 16 residues. CDR3 in amino acids: CASSYSVGGMNTEAFF. The CDR3 nucleotides read TGTGCCAGCAGTTACTCGGTCGGGGGTATGAACACTGAAGCTTTCTTT.

This rearrangement joins TRBV7-8 to TRBJ2-1; 10 nucleotides match TRBD1. V shed 2 bases and J 8 bases; nucleotides not matched to a gene: 9. The CDR3 contains 16 residues. Germline V gene data show CDR1 as SGHVS and CDR2 as FQNEAQ. The CDR3 sequence is CASSLQAGTGVHEQFF. In DNA form, the CDR3 reads TGTGCCAGCAGCTTACAAGCCGGGACAGGGGTCCATGAGCAGTTCTTC.

This rearrangement joins TRBV11-2 to TRBJ2-7; D is perhaps TRBD1 (5 bases). CDR3 length equals 15 residues. V lost 5 bases and J 3 bases, leaving 17 bases between the germline ends. The germline CDR1 and CDR2 sequences are SGHAT and FQNNGV. The DNA for the CDR3 is TGTGCCAGCAGCCAGACAGCTACGAGTAACTACGAGCAGTACTTC. It is translated as CASSQTATSNYEQYF. The whole variable domain, remainder taken from reference TRBV11-2 and TRBJ2-7, is EAGVAQSPRYKIIEKRQSVAFWCNPISGHATLYWYQQILGQGPKLLIQFQNNGVVDDSQLPKDRFSAERLKGVDSTLKIQPAKLEDSAVYLCASSQTATSNYEQYFGPGTRLTVT.

The rearrangement links TRBV7-9 to TRBJ1-2; perhaps TRBD1 as D (5 bases). Germline loops: CDR1 SEHNR, CDR2 FQNEAQ (reference sequence). V was shortened by 10 bases and J by 3 bases, with 24 bases between the two germline ends. This CDR3 comprises 16 residues. The CDR3, as DNA: TGTGCCATCGATACGAAGATCAGGGACTCCGACTATGGCTACACCTTC. It translates to CAIDTKIRDSDYGYTF.

This chain connects TRBV2 to TRBJ2-7; TRBD2 agrees at 11 bases. Germline loops: CDR1 SNHLY, CDR2 FYNNEI. The trim removed 5 bases at V and 0 bases at J, leaving 0 bases unmatched. This CDR3 is 14 amino acids long. The CDR3 spells CASSTSGSSYEQYF. DNA for the CDR3: TGTGCCAGCAGTACTAGCGGGAGCTCCTACGAGCAGTACTTC.

The J gene is TRBJ1-1, the V gene TRBV4-3; D gene uncertain. Germline V gene data show CDR1 as LGHNA and CDR2 as YSLEER. V was clipped by 5 bases and J by 2 bases, with 12 bases between them. The CDR3 is 14 residues long. CDR3 bases: TGCGCCAGCAGCGATTCACGGGTAAACACTGAAGCTTTCTTT. Its protein product is CASSDSRVNTEAFF.

In regard to this clone: At one end, the junction sequence differs from germline, possibly due to a read error. The CDR3 DNA reads as TGCTCTATCGGGGGACTGGCTAGCAATCAGCCCCAGCATTTT. Protein: CSIGGLASNQPQHF. This sequence joins TRBV28 and TRBJ1-5, with TRBD1 as a possible D gene (5 bases). Germline-derived CDR1 and CDR2 are MDHEN and SYDVKM. There are 14 residues in the CDR3.

This clone came up once. This chain links TRBV30 with TRBJ2-5, with unresolved D. CDR1 is GTSNPN and CDR2 is SVGIG in the germline V gene (reference sequence). This CDR3 comprises 10 residues. This CDR3 reads CALEGETQYF. The CDR3 bases are TGTGCTCTGGAAGGGGAGACCCAGTACTTC.

The V gene is TRBV5-6, the J gene TRBJ2-7; D is ambiguous. The CDR3 loop spans 14 amino acids. CDR1 and CDR2 from the germline V gene are SGHDT and YYEEEE. V was cut by 0 bases and J by 2 bases, with 9 bases left in between. CDR3 in DNA: TGTGCCAGCAGCTTGGAACCAATAGCCTACGAGCAGTACTTC. Protein product: CASSLEPIAYEQYF.

This chain connects TRBV5-4 to TRBJ2-7; no definite D call. Germline V CDR1 and CDR2: SGHNT, YYREEE (reference sequence). V lost 2 bases and J lost 5, with 11 bases in between. The CDR3 is 13 amino acids. The CDR3 is CASSFDGVDEQYF. DNA for the CDR3: TGTGCCAGCAGCTTTGACGGCGTCGACGAGCAGTACTTC.

In DNA, the CDR3 is TGTGCCAGTAGTATAGATGAGGAACAGGGATTGCGCACTGAAGCTTTCTTT. It encodes CASSIDEEQGLRTEAFF. The chain links TRBV19 to TRBJ1-1; D might be TRBD1 (6 bases). V dropped 0 bases and J dropped 4 bases, with 18 bases sitting between them. This CDR3 region has 17 residues. From germline, CDR1 is LNHDA and CDR2 SQIVND (reference sequence). Supplemented by reference TRBV19 and TRBJ1-1, the full variable domain reads DGGITQSPKYLFRKEGQNVTLSCEQNLNHDAMYWYRQDPGQGLRLIYYSQIVNDFQKGDIAEGYSVSREKKESFPLTVTSAQKNPTAFYLCASSIDEEQGLRTEAFFGQGTRLTVV.